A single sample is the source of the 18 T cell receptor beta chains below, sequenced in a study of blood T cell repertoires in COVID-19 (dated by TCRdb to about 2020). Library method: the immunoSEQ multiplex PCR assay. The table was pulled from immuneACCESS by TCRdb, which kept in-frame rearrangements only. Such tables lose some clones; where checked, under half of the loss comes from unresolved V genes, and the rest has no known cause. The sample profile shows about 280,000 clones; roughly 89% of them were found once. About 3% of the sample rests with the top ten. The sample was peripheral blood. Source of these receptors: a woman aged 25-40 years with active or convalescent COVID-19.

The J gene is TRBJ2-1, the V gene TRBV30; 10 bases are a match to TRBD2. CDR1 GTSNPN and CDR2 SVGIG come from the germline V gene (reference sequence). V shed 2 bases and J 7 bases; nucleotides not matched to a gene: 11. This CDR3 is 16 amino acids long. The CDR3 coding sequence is TGTGCCTGGAGTAAAGCGGGGGGGTTTGGTATAAATGAGCAGTTCTTC. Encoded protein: CAWSKAGGFGINEQFF.

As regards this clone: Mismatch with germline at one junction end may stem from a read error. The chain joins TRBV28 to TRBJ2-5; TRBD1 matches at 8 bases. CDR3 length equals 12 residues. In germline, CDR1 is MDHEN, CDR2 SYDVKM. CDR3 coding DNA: TGTGCCAGCAGTCTCAACACAGGGGGGTATGACTTC. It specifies CASSLNTGGYDF.

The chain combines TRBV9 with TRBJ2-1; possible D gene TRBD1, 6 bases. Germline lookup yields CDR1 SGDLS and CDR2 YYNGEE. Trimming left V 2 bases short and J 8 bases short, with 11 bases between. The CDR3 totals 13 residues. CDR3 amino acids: CASSVNRADEQFF. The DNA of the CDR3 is TGTGCCAGCAGCGTTAACAGGGCCGATGAGCAGTTCTTC.

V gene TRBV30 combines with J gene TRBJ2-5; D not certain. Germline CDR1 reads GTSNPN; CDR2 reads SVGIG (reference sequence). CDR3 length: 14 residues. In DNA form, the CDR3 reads TGTGCTGGCGTCCTCCGCGGAGAACAAGAGACCCAGTACTTC. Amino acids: CAGVLRGEQETQYF. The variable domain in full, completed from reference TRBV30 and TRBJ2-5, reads SQTIHQWPATLVQPVGSPLSLECTVEGTSNPNLYWYRQAAGRGLQLLFYSVGIGQISSEVPQNLSASRPQDRQFILSSKKLLLSDSGFYLCAGVLRGEQETQYFGPGTRLLVL.

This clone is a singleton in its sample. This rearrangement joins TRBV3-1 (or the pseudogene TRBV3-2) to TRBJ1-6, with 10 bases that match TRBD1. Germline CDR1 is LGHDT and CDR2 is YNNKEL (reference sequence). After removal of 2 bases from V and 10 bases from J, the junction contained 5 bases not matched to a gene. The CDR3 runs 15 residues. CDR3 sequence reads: CASSQKTGGVSPLHF. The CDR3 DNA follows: TGTGCCAGCAGCCAAAAGACAGGGGGCGTATCACCCCTCCACTTT.

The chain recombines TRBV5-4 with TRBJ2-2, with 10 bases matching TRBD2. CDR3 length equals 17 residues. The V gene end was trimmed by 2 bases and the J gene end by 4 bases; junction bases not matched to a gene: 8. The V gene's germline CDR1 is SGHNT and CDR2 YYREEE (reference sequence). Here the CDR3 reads CASSFLSGGAVTGELFF. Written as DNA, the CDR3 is TGTGCCAGCAGCTTTCTGAGCGGGGGGGCCGTCACCGGGGAGCTGTTTTTT.

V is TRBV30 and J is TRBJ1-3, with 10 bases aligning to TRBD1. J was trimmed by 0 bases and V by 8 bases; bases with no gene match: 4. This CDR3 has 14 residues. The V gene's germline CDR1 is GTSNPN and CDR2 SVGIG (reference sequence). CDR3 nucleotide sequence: TGTGCCCGACAGGGGGCCCTCTCTGGAAACACCATATATTTT. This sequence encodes CARQGALSGNTIYF.

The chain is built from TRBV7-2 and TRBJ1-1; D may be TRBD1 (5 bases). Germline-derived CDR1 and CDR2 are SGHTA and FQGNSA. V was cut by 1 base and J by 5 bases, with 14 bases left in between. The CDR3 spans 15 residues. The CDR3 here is CASSLDRLWGTEAFF. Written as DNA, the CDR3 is TGTGCCAGCAGCTTAGACAGGTTATGGGGAACTGAAGCTTTCTTT.

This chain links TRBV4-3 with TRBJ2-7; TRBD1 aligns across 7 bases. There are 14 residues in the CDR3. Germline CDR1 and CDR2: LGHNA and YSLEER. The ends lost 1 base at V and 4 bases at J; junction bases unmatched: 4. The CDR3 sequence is CASSQVRGQYEQYF. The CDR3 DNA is TGCGCCAGCAGCCAAGTGAGGGGGCAGTACGAGCAGTACTTC.

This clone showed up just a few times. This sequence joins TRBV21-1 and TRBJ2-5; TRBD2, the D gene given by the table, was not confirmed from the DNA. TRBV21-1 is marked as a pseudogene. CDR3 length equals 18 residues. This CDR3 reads CASSKNSGELEGQETQYF. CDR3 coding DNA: TGTGCCAGCAGCAAAAATTCTGGGGAACTAGAGGGACAAGAGACCCAGTACTTC.

CDR3 residues: CASTRPGTGELFF. The CDR3 region has the DNA TGTGCCAGCACCAGACCGGGGACCGGGGAGCTGTTTTTT. The J gene is TRBJ2-2, the V gene TRBV6-5, with a tentative D call TRBD2 (5 bases). Germline V gene sequence: CDR1 MNHEY, CDR2 SVGAGI. V shed 7 bases and J shed 5 bases, with 11 bases lying between them. This CDR3 is 13 amino acids long.

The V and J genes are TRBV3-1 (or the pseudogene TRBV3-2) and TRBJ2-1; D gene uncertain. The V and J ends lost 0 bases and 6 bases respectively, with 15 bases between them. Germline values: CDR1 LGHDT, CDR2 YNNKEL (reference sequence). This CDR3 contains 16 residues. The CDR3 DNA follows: TGTGCCAGCAGCCAAGACGTAGCATCCGGTGGCAATGAGCAGTTCTTC. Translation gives CASSQDVASGGNEQFF.

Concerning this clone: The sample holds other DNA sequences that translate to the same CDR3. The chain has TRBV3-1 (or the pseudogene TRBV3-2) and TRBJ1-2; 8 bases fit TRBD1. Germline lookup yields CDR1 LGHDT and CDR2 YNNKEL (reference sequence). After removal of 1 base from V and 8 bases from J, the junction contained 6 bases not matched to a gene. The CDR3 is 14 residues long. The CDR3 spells CASSQGQGARGYTF. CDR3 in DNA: TGTGCCAGCAGCCAAGGGCAGGGGGCGCGAGGCTACACCTTC.

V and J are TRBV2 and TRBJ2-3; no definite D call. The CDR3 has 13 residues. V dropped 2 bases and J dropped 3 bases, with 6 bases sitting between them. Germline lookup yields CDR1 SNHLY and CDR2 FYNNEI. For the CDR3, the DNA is TGTGCCAGCAGTGAAAGCCCTACAGATACGCAGTATTTT. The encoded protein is CASSESPTDTQYF.

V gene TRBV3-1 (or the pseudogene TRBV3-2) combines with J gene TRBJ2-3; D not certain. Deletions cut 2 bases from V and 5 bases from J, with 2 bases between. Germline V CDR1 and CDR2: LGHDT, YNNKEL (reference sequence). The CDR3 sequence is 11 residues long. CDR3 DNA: TGTGCCAGCAGCCAACAAGATACGCAGTATTTT. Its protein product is CASSQQDTQYF.

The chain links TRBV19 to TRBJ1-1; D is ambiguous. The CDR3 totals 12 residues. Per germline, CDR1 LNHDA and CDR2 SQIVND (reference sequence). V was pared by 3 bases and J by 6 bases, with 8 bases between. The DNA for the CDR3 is TGTGCCAGTAGTATTAATTTTGCTGAAGCTTTCTTT. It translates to CASSINFAEAFF. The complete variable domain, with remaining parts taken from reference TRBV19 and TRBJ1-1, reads DGGITQSPKYLFRKEGQNVTLSCEQNLNHDAMYWYRQDPGQGLRLIYYSQIVNDFQKGDIAEGYSVSREKKESFPLTVTSAQKNPTAFYLCASSINFAEAFFGQGTRLTVV.

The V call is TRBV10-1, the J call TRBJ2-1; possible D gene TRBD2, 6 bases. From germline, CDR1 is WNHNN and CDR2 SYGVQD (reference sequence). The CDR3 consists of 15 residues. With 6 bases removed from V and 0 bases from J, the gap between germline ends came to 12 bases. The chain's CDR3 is CASSDSGSSYNEQFF. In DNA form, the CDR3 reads TGCGCCAGCAGCGATAGCGGAAGCTCCTACAATGAGCAGTTCTTC.

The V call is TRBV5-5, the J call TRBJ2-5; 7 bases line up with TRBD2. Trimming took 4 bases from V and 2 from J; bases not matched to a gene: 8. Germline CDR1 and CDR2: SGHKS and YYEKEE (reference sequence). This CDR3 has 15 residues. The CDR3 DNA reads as TGTGCCAGCAGCCGTGGAACTAGCGTACAAGAGACCCAGTACTTC. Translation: CASSRGTSVQETQYF. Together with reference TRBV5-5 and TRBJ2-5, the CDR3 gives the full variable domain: DAGVTQSPTHLIKTRGQQVTLRCSPISGHKSVSWYQQVLGQGPQFIFQYYEKEERGRGNFPDRFSARQFPNYSSELNVNALLLGDSALYLCASSRGTSVQETQYFGPGTRLLVL.